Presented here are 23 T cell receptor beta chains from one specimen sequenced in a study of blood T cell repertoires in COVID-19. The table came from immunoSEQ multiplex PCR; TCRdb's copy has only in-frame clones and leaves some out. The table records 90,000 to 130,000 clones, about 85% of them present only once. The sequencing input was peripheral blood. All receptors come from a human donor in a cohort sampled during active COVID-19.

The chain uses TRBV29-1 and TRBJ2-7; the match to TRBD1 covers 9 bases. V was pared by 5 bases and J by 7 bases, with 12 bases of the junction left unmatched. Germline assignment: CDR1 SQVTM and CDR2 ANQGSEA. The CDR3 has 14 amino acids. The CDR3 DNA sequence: TGCAGCGTTACCGGGACAGGGCCCTTTGGTGAGCAGTACTTC. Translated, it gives CSVTGTGPFGEQYF.

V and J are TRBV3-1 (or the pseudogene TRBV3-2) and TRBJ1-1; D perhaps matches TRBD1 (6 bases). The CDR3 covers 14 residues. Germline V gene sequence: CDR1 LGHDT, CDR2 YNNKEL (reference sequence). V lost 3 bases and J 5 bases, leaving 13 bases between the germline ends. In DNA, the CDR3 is TGTGCCAGCAGCCAGAACAGGGATGGGACTGAAGCTTTCTTT. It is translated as CASSQNRDGTEAFF.

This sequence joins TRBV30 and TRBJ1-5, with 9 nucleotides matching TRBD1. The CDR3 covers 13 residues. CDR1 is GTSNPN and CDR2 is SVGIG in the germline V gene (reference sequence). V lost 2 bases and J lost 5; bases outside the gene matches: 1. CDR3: CAWSRQGDQPQHF. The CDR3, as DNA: TGTGCCTGGAGTAGACAGGGGGATCAGCCCCAGCATTTT.

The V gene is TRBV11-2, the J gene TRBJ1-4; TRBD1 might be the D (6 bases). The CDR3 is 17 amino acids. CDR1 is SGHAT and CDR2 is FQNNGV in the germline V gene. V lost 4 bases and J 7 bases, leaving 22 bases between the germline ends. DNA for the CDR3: TGTGCCAGCAGCTCCCCCTCCGGGGTCCGAGGGGGTGAAAAACTGTTTTTT. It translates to CASSSPSGVRGGEKLFF.

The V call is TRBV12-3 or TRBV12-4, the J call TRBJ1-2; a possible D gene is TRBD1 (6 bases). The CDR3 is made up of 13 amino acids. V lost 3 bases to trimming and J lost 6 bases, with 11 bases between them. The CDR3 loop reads CASSFSRGHGYTF. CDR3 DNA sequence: TGTGCCAGCAGTTTCTCCAGGGGCCATGGCTACACCTTC.

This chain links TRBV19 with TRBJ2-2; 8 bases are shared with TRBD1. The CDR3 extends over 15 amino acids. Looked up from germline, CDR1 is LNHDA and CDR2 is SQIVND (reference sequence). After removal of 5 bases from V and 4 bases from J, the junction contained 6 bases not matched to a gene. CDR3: CASSWTGRGTGELFF. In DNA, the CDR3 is TGTGCCAGTAGTTGGACAGGGCGAGGCACCGGGGAGCTGTTTTTT.

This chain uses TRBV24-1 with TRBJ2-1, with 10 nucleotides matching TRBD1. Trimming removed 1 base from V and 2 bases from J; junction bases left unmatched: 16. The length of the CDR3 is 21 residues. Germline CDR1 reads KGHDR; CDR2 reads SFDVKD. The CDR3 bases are TGTGCCACCAGTGATTTTCCTCCGGGACAGGGGACCCACCCGACCTACAATGAGCAGTTCTTC. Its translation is CATSDFPPGQGTHPTYNEQFF.

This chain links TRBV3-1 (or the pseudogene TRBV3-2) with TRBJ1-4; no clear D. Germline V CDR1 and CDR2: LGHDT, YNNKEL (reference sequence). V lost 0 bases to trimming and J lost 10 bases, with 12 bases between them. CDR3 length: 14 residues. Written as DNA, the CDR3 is TGTGCCAGCAGCCAAGATTGGAGGGATTCAAAACTGTTTTTT. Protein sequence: CASSQDWRDSKLFF.

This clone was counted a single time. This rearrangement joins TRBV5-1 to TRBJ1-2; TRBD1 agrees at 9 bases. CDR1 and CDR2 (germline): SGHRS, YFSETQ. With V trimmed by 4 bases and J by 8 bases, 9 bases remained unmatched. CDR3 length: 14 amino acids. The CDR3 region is CASSLSGTGTGYTF. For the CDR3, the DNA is TGCGCCAGCAGCCTCTCCGGGACAGGGACCGGCTACACCTTC.

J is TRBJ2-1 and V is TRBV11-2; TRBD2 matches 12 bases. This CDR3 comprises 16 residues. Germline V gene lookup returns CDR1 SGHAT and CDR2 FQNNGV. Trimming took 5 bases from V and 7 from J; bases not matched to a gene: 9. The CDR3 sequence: CASSPRLAGAGNEQFF. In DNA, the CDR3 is TGTGCCAGCAGCCCCCGACTAGCGGGAGCGGGGAATGAGCAGTTCTTC.

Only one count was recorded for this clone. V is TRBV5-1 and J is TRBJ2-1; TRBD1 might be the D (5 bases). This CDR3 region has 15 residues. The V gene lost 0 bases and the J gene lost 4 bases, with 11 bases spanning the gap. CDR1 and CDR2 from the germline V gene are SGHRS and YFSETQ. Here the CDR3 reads CASSLGRAKYNEQFF. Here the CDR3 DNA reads TGCGCCAGCAGCTTGGGCAGGGCAAAGTACAATGAGCAGTTCTTC.

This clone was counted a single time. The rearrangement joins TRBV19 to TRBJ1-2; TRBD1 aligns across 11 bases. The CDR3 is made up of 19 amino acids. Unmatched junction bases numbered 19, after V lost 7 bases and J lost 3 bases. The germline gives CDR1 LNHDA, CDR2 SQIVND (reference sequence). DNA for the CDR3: TGTGCCAGTACCGACTACCCCGGACAGGGGGCGCAATACGACTATGGCTACACCTTC. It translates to CASTDYPGQGAQYDYGYTF. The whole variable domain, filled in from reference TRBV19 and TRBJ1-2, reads DGGITQSPKYLFRKEGQNVTLSCEQNLNHDAMYWYRQDPGQGLRLIYYSQIVNDFQKGDIAEGYSVSREKKESFPLTVTSAQKNPTAFYLCASTDYPGQGAQYDYGYTFGSGTRLTVV.

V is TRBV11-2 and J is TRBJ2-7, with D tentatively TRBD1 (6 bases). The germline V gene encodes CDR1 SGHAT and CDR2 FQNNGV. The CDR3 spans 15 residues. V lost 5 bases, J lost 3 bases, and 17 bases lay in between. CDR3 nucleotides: TGTGCCAGCAGCGAACACCTCCGGGACAACTACGAGCAGTACTTC. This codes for CASSEHLRDNYEQYF.

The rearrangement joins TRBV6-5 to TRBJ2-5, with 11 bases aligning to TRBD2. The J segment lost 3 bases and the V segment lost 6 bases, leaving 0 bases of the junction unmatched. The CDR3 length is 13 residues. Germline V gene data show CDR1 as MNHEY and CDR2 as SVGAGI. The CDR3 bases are TGTGCCAGCAGGACTAGCGGGGAAGAGACCCAGTACTTC. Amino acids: CASRTSGEETQYF.

The CDR3 region has the DNA TGTGCCAGCAGCCCGTCCGGGATATACACTGAAGCTTTCTTT. It is translated as CASSPSGIYTEAFF. The chain uses TRBV7-9 and TRBJ1-1; D is unclear. The CDR3 is 14 residues long. The V end was cut by 5 bases, the J end by 3 bases, with 13 bases between. Germline CDR1 is SEHNR and CDR2 is FQNEAQ (reference sequence).

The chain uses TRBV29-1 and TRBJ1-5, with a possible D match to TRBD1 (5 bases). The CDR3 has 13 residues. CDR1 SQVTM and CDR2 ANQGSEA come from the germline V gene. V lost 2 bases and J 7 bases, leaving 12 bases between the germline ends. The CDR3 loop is CSVESGVGQPQHF. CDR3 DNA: TGCAGCGTTGAATCGGGGGTAGGCCAGCCCCAGCATTTT.

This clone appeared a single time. The CDR3 DNA sequence: TGCGCCAGCAGCTTGGCCGATCGGGGCTATGGCTACACCTTC. Translating it yields CASSLADRGYGYTF. This sequence joins TRBV5-1 and TRBJ1-2; D is unclear. The CDR3 length is 14 residues. The germline CDR1 and CDR2 sequences are SGHRS and YFSETQ. V lost 0 bases, J lost 4 bases, and 10 bases lay in between.

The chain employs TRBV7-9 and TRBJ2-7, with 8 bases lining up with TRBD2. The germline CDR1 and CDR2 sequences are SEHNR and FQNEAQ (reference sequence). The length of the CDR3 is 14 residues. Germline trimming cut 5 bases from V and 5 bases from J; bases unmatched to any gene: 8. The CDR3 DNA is TGTGCCAGCAGCCCCAGCGGGAGTACCCACGAGCAGTACTTC. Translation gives CASSPSGSTHEQYF.

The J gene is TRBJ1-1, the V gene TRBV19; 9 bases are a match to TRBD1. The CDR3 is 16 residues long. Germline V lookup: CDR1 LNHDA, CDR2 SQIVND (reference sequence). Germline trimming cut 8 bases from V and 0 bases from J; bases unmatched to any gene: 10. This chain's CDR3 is CASGWDREYMNTEAFF. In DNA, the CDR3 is TGTGCCAGTGGCTGGGACAGGGAATACATGAACACTGAAGCTTTCTTT.

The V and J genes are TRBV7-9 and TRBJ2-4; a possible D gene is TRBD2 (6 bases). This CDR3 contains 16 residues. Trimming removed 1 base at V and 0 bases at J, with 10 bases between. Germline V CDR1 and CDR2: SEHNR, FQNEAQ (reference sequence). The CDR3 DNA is TGTGCCAGCAGCTTAGGGAGGGGACTAGCCAAAAACATTCAGTACTTC. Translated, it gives CASSLGRGLAKNIQYF.

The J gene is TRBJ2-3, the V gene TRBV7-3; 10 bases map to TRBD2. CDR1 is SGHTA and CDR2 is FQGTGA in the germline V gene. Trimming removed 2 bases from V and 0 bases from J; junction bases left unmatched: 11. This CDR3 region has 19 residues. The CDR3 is CASSLESAGGPISTDTQYF. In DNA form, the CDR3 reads TGTGCCAGCAGCTTAGAATCAGCGGGAGGGCCGATAAGCACAGATACGCAGTATTTT.

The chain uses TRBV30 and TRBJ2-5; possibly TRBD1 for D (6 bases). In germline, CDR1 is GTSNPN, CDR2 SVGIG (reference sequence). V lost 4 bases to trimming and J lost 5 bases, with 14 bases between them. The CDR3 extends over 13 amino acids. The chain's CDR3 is CAWTTGRRETQYF. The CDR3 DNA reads TGTGCCTGGACAACAGGGCGGAGGGAGACCCAGTACTTC.

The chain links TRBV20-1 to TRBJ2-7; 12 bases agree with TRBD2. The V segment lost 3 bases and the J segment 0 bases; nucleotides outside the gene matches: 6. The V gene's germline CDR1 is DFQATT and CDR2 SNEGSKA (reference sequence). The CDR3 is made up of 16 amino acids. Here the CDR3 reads CSASVASGRVSYEQYF. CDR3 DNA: TGCAGTGCTAGTGTGGCTAGCGGGAGGGTCTCCTACGAGCAGTACTTC.